Below, 20 T cell receptor beta chains from the same sample are listed, as sequenced in a study of blood T cells in healthy people across ages. For the second PCR, which ran for 7 to 11 cycles, a sample-barcoded 5' primer and a J-beta primer mix were used. In TCRdb, the 5' RACE reads were re-called with MiXCR into one record per CDR3 protein. Seen here are under 1,000,000 distinct CDR3 sequences, roughly 35% observed once, and the top ten hold roughly 13%. The sequenced sample was blood. The receptor source for this set is a man younger than 30 in good health.

This clonotype was observed a few times. The chain recombines TRBV10-3 with TRBJ1-1; 8 bases map to TRBD1. V gave up 4 bases and J gave up 6 bases; unmatched junction bases: 13. In germline, CDR1 is ENHRY, CDR2 SYGVKD. This CDR3 spans 16 amino acids. The DNA of the CDR3 is TGTGCCATCAGTGCCCCCCCGGGACAGGCCGACTCTGAAGCTTTCTTT. It is translated as CAISAPPGQADSEAFF.

This chain joins TRBV6-5 and TRBJ1-6; TRBD1 matches 7 bases. CDR1 is MNHEY and CDR2 is SVGAGI in the germline V gene. Germline trimming cut 5 bases from V and 7 bases from J; bases unmatched to any gene: 8. The CDR3 length is 15 residues. The DNA for the CDR3 is TGTGCCAGCAGTCCCCCGGGACAGAAGAATTCACCCCTCCACTTT. This sequence encodes CASSPPGQKNSPLHF.

This clonotype has ten or more counts. The V gene is TRBV7-2, the J gene TRBJ2-1; D uncertain. V was cut by 1 base and J by 0 bases, with 7 bases left in between. Germline V gene data show CDR1 as SGHTA and CDR2 as FQGNSA. The CDR3 extends over 15 amino acids. CDR3 in amino acids: CASSLGLVSYNEQFF. The CDR3 DNA follows: TGTGCCAGCAGCTTAGGACTTGTCTCCTACAATGAGCAGTTCTTC.

The V call is TRBV10-3, the J call TRBJ2-7; 8 bases line up with TRBD1. J was trimmed by 1 base and V by 3 bases; bases with no gene match: 5. This CDR3 has 15 amino acids. The germline V gene encodes CDR1 ENHRY and CDR2 SYGVKD. The CDR3: CAISDPGQASYEQYF. CDR3 nucleotides: TGTGCCATCAGTGACCCGGGACAGGCGTCCTACGAGCAGTACTTC.

A word on this clonotype: A much more abundant neighbour one base away suggests this may be a read error. Written as DNA, the CDR3 is TGTGCCAGCAGCAAGCGGACCTCCGGACCTAACAATGAGCAGTTCTTC. Protein product: CASSKRTSGPNNEQFF. The V gene is TRBV12-3 or TRBV12-4, the J gene TRBJ2-1; D might be TRBD2 (5 bases). CDR3 size: 16 residues. V lost 6 bases, J lost 5 bases, and 20 bases lay in between.

V is TRBV6-2 or TRBV6-3 and J is TRBJ2-5; 7 bases agree with TRBD1. The J call could be wrong; TRBJ2-7 is a better fit for the DNA end. Looked up from germline, CDR1 is MNHEY and CDR2 is SVGEGT. There are 15 residues in the CDR3. CDR3 residues: CASSLFFTGVYEQYF. The CDR3 DNA reads as TGTGCCAGCAGTTTATTTTTTACAGGGGTCTACGAGCAGTACTTC.

V usage is TRBV28 and J usage is TRBJ1-5; D gene uncertain. The CDR3 covers 15 residues. V lost 4 bases and J 1 base, leaving 11 bases between the germline ends. Germline CDR1 reads MDHEN; CDR2 reads SYDVKM. The CDR3 nucleotides are TGTGCCAGCAGTTCGTCAGCTACGAGCAATCAGCCCCAGCATTTT. Amino acid sequence: CASSSSATSNQPQHF.

This clonotype appeared many times. The chain is built from TRBV4-3 and TRBJ2-1; 11 bases map to TRBD2. Germline V gene sequence: CDR1 LGHNA, CDR2 YSLEER. The CDR3 loop spans 18 amino acids. The trim removed 3 bases at V and 2 bases at J, leaving 9 bases unmatched. This chain's CDR3 is CASSQEGLADVTYNEQFF. Written as DNA, the CDR3 is TGCGCCAGCAGCCAGGAGGGACTAGCGGACGTTACCTACAATGAGCAGTTCTTC.

Of note for this clonotype: Possible read error: a much larger clone is one base away. The V and J genes are TRBV20-1 and TRBJ2-1; either TRBD1 or TRBD2 may fit D (7 bases each). V shed 5 bases and J shed 2 bases, with 16 bases lying between them. Germline values: CDR1 DFQATT, CDR2 SNEGSKA (reference sequence). The length of the CDR3 is 15 residues. The CDR3, as DNA: TGCAGTGCTCGCAGGGGGGGAACCGCCTACAATGAGCAGTTCTTC. Translation gives CSARRGGTAYNEQFF.

The genes are TRBV2 and TRBJ2-5, with a possible D match to TRBD1 (5 bases). There are 14 residues in the CDR3. Germline V gene data show CDR1 as SNHLY and CDR2 as FYNNEI. Trimming removed 8 bases from V and 2 bases from J, with 15 bases in between. This chain's CDR3 is CASRYRLRQETQYF. Written as DNA, the CDR3 is TGTGCCAGCCGCTACAGGCTGAGACAAGAGACCCAGTACTTC. The complete variable domain, with remaining parts taken from reference TRBV2 and TRBJ2-5, reads EPEVTQTPSHQVTQMGQEVILRCVPISNHLYFYWYRQILGQKVEFLVSFYNNEISEKSEIFDDQFSVERPDGSNFTLKIRSTKLEDSAMYFCASRYRLRQETQYFGPGTRLLVL.

This chain connects TRBV7-2 to TRBJ2-3; 8 bases match TRBD1. With V trimmed by 5 bases and J by 4 bases, 14 bases remained unmatched. This CDR3 has 17 amino acids. Germline lookup yields CDR1 SGHTA and CDR2 FQGNSA. CDR3 residues: CASSPRRWTGNPDTQYF. DNA of the CDR3: TGTGCCAGCAGCCCACGTCGGTGGACAGGGAATCCAGATACGCAGTATTTT.

This clonotype was picked up a small number of times. The CDR3 region is CASSPDRDRGWSNYGYTF. The DNA for the CDR3 is TGTGCCAGCAGCCCCGACCGGGACAGGGGGTGGAGTAACTATGGCTACACCTTC. The V call is TRBV14, the J call TRBJ1-2, with 11 bases lining up with TRBD1. Germline CDR1 reads SGHDN; CDR2 reads FVKESK. This CDR3 contains 18 residues. J gave up 1 base and V 4 bases, and 11 bases lay outside the gene matches.

The table lists this clonotype with a few counts. The rearrangement joins TRBV7-9 to TRBJ1-2; D is unresolved. Germline V gene data show CDR1 as SEHNR and CDR2 as FQNEAQ (reference sequence). The CDR3 extends over 16 amino acids. Trimming removed 5 bases at V and 8 bases at J, with 24 bases between. DNA for the CDR3: TGTGCCAGCAGCGATATCCCGGGAACCAAATATAAAGGCTACACCTTC. As protein: CASSDIPGTKYKGYTF.

In its sample, this clonotype was seen a few times. The chain has TRBV20-1 and TRBJ2-7, with 8 bases matching TRBD2. This CDR3 spans 15 amino acids. Losses at the gene ends were 7 bases for V and 0 bases for J; bases not matched to a gene: 11. Germline V gives CDR1 DFQATT, CDR2 SNEGSKA (reference sequence). The CDR3 bases are TGCAGTGGAAAAGTCGGGGGGGGGAGCTCCTACGAGCAGTACTTC. As protein: CSGKVGGGSSYEQYF.

This sequence joins TRBV12-3 or TRBV12-4 and TRBJ2-5, with 9 bases fitting TRBD1. V trimming: 5 bases; J trimming: 11 bases; junction bases outside the gene matches: 15. The CDR3 totals 15 residues. The CDR3 is CASSRATGGYNEQYF. The CDR3 bases are TGTGCCAGCAGTCGAGCGACAGGGGGATACAATGAGCAGTACTTC.

A single count supports this clonotype. The rearrangement links TRBV10-3 to TRBJ2-7; D is undetermined. The CDR3 runs to 14 residues. With 2 bases removed from V and 7 bases from J, the gap between germline ends came to 15 bases. Per germline, CDR1 ENHRY and CDR2 SYGVKD. The CDR3: CAISERVSSNEQYF. Here the CDR3 DNA reads TGTGCCATCAGTGAGAGGGTCTCCTCCAATGAGCAGTACTTC.

This clonotype was detected only a few times. V and J are TRBV6-6 and TRBJ1-2; D uncertain. Germline CDR1 and CDR2: MNHNY and SVGAGI (reference sequence). This CDR3 region has 11 residues. Trimming left V 7 bases short and J 9 bases short, with 12 bases between. The CDR3 sequence: CASTDDSSYTF. In nucleotides, the CDR3 is TGTGCCAGCACCGATGATAGCAGCTACACCTTC.

Concerning this clonotype itself: A much larger clone differs from this one at a single base, so this may be a read error. The chain carries TRBV10-3 and TRBJ2-3; TRBD1 agrees at 7 bases. Per the germline V gene, CDR1 is ENHRY and CDR2 is SYGVKD. CDR3 length: 12 amino acids. CDR3 DNA: TGTGCCATCAGCCAGAGGACAGGTACGCAGTATTTT. Translation gives CAISQRTGTQYF.

The V and J genes are TRBV5-4 and TRBJ1-2; 11 nucleotides align to TRBD1. The J segment lost 7 bases and the V segment lost 0 bases, leaving 8 bases of the junction unmatched. The CDR3 contains 16 residues. In germline, CDR1 is SGHNT, CDR2 YYREEE (reference sequence). CDR3 loop: CASSLARKGQGGGYTF. The DNA of the CDR3 is TGTGCCAGCAGCTTGGCCCGAAAGGGACAGGGGGGTGGCTACACCTTC.

The CDR3 DNA sequence: TGTGCCAGCAGTGCCGGGACTAGCGGCGGGGGACAAGAGACCCAGTACTTC. It codes for CASSAGTSGGGQETQYF. This chain uses TRBV28 with TRBJ2-5; 11 positions match TRBD2. Losses at the gene ends were 5 bases for V and 2 bases for J; bases not matched to a gene: 10. This CDR3 region has 17 residues. Germline CDR1 MDHEN, CDR2 SYDVKM.